These 14 T cell receptor beta chains were sequenced from one sample in a study of cytomegalovirus exposure and HLA in healthy donors. The PCR had 60 Vbeta and 13 Jbeta primers. Clones were sequenced by immunoSEQ multiplex PCR, and TCRdb holds only the in-frame ones, with some missing. Among about 120,000 clones listed, more than 65% were seen once. Source material: PBMCs. The receptor source for this set is a man aged 30 to 45 in good health and CMV-seropositive.

The chain carries TRBV27 and TRBJ2-5; TRBD2 agrees at 9 bases. V was clipped by 2 bases and J by 2 bases; unmatched bases: 3. The CDR3 runs 15 residues. Germline-derived CDR1 and CDR2 are MNHEY and SMNVEV (reference sequence). CDR3 DNA sequence: TGTGCCAGCAGTTTACTAGCGGGGCTACAAGAGACCCAGTACTTC. Translation gives CASSLLAGLQETQYF.

This chain connects TRBV9 to TRBJ2-3; 9 bases are a match to TRBD2. The J segment lost 6 bases and the V segment lost 1 base, leaving 6 bases of the junction unmatched. The germline V gene has CDR1 SGDLS and CDR2 YYNGEE. This CDR3 spans 15 amino acids. CDR3 bases: TGTGCCAGCAGCGTATTTGCGGGGGGGCGTGATACGCAGTATTTT. Translating it yields CASSVFAGGRDTQYF.

The gene calls are TRBV4-3 and TRBJ2-1, with TRBD2 matching over 9 bases. Per germline, CDR1 LGHNA and CDR2 YSLEER. CDR3 size: 16 residues. With 1 base clipped from V and 4 bases from J, the junction kept 5 bases outside the gene matches. The CDR3 nucleotides are TGCGCCAGCAGCCAAGTCGCGGGGGGGGTATACAATGAGCAGTTCTTC. This encodes CASSQVAGGVYNEQFF.

The chain couples TRBV28 to TRBJ1-5; 8 bases fit TRBD1. This CDR3 is built from 16 residues. CDR1 and CDR2 from the germline V gene are MDHEN and SYDVKM. The V gene end was trimmed by 8 bases and the J gene end by 3 bases; junction bases not matched to a gene: 12. The DNA of the CDR3 is TGTGCCAGCCGTCCCACTGGGACAGGCGACAATCAGCCCCAGCATTTT. Translation: CASRPTGTGDNQPQHF.

In this sample, this clone turned up a few times. The chain links TRBV27 to TRBJ2-5, with 8 nucleotides matching TRBD2. The CDR3 contains 14 residues. Germline V gene lookup returns CDR1 MNHEY and CDR2 SMNVEV (reference sequence). V shed 2 bases and J 4 bases; nucleotides not matched to a gene: 3. The CDR3 here is CASSLLAGRETQYF. The CDR3 region has the DNA TGTGCCAGCAGTTTACTAGCGGGTAGAGAGACCCAGTACTTC.

J is TRBJ2-7 and V is TRBV7-9; 8 positions agree with TRBD1. Germline lookup yields CDR1 SEHNR and CDR2 FQNEAQ (reference sequence). The J segment lost 0 bases and the V segment lost 5 bases, leaving 15 bases of the junction unmatched. This CDR3 is built from 18 residues. The CDR3: CASSPGPPRGRTSYEQYF. CDR3 DNA: TGTGCCAGCAGCCCGGGACCGCCCAGGGGGCGGACCTCCTACGAGCAGTACTTC.

The chain combines TRBV7-9 with TRBJ1-5; D is unclear. This CDR3 comprises 16 residues. Germline assignment: CDR1 SEHNR and CDR2 FQNEAQ (reference sequence). V was cut by 1 base and J by 0 bases, with 10 bases left in between. CDR3 nucleotides: TGTGCCAGCAGCTTAGGTTCCCCAGATAGCAATCAGCCCCAGCATTTT. It is translated as CASSLGSPDSNQPQHF.

On this clone: An end of the junction differs from the germline gene, which may be a read error. The rearrangement joins TRBV7-9 to TRBJ2-5, with 7 bases aligning to TRBD1. Germline loops: CDR1 SEHNR, CDR2 FQNEAQ (reference sequence). This CDR3 contains 14 residues. The CDR3 loop reads CSSSEGARQETQYF. The CDR3 nucleotides read TGTTCCAGCAGCGAGGGGGCTCGGCAAGAGACCCAGTACTTC.

This chain connects TRBV2 to TRBJ1-5, with D tentatively TRBD1 (5 bases). Between the trimmed V and J ends, which lost 7 bases and 7 bases, there was a span of 17 bases. Germline V gene lookup returns CDR1 SNHLY and CDR2 FYNNEI. The CDR3 loop spans 14 amino acids. CDR3 coding DNA: TGTGCCAGCAAGGTGGGCAGGGCGGAACAGCCCCAGCATTTT. It codes for CASKVGRAEQPQHF.

This clone has just a few counts. The chain has TRBV7-9 and TRBJ1-2; 7 bases agree with TRBD1. Germline CDR1 reads SEHNR; CDR2 reads FQNEAQ (reference sequence). The V segment lost 5 bases and the J segment 9 bases; nucleotides outside the gene matches: 9. The CDR3 runs to 13 residues. The CDR3 coding sequence is TGTGCCAGCAGCCCCAGACAGGGCCCCAGCTACACCTTC. It specifies CASSPRQGPSYTF.

The rearrangement links TRBV19 to TRBJ1-5; D perhaps matches TRBD1 (6 bases). CDR1 is LNHDA and CDR2 is SQIVND in the germline V gene (reference sequence). Trimming removed 0 bases at V and 2 bases at J, with 17 bases between. The CDR3 spans 18 residues. The CDR3 protein is CASSIEQGGVIGNQPQHF. The CDR3 DNA reads as TGTGCCAGTAGTATAGAACAGGGCGGTGTTATAGGCAATCAGCCCCAGCATTTT.

The chain links TRBV18 to TRBJ1-1; TRBD1 agrees at 10 bases. Looked up from germline, CDR1 is KGHSH and CDR2 is LQKENI. The V and J ends lost 7 bases and 3 bases, in that order; junction bases with no gene match: 2. This CDR3 is built from 13 residues. CDR3 residues: CASFGTGDTEAFF. DNA for the CDR3: TGTGCCAGCTTCGGGACAGGGGACACTGAAGCTTTCTTT.

The J gene is TRBJ1-1, the V gene TRBV11-1; D gene ambiguous. The CDR3 length is 16 residues. Trimming shortened V by 10 bases and J by 1 base, and 22 bases separated the two germline ends. CDR1 is SGHAT and CDR2 is FQDESV in the germline V gene (reference sequence). CDR3 in DNA: TGTGCCACCTCTGCCACTGAGGGAAAGGAGAACACTGAAGCTTTCTTT. Amino acid sequence: CATSATEGKENTEAFF.

Here the CDR3 DNA reads TGCGCCAGCAGCCAAGAGGTAGCCTCCTATAATTCACCCCTCCACTTT. Residues: CASSQEVASYNSPLHF. The V call is TRBV4-3, the J call TRBJ1-6, with no clear D. This CDR3 is built from 16 residues. Germline CDR1 is LGHNA and CDR2 is YSLEER. The germline V and J ends were trimmed by 0 bases and 0 bases, with 6 bases remaining between them.